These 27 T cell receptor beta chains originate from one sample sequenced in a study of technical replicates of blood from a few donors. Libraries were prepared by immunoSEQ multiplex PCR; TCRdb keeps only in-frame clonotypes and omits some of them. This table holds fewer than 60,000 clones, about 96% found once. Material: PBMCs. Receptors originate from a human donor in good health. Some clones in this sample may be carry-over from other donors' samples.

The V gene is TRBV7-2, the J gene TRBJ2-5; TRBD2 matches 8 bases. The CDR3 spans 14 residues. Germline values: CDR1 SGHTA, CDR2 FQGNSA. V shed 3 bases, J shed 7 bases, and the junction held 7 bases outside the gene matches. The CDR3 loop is CASSFIRGGRTQYF. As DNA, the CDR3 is TGTGCCAGCAGCTTTATACGGGGGGGCCGGACCCAGTACTTC.

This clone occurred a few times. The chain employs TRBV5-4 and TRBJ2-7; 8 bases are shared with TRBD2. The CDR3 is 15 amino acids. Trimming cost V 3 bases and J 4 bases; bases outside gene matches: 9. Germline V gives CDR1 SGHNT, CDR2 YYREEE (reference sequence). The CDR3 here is CASSSLAGGKYEQYF. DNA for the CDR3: TGTGCCAGCAGCTCCCTCGCGGGGGGTAAATACGAGCAGTACTTC.

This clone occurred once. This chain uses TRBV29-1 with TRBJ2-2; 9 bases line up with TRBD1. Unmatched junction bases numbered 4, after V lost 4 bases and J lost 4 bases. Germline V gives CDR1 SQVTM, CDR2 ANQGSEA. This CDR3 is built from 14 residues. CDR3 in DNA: TGCAGCGTTGTTCGACAGGGGGGCACCGGGGAGCTGTTTTTT. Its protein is CSVVRQGGTGELFF.

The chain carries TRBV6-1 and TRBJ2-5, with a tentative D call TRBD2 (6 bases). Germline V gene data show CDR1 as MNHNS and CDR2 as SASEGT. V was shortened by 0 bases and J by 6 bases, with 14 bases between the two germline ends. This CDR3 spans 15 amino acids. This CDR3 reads CASSEALGGTQTQYF. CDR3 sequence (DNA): TGTGCCAGCAGTGAAGCGCTTGGGGGGACGCAGACCCAGTACTTC.

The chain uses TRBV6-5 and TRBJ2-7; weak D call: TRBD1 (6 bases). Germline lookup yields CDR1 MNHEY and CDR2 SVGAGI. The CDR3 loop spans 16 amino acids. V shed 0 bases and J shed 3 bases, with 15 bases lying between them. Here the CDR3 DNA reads TGTGCCAGCAGTTACTCCCTAGGAGGCAGGGGCTACGAGCAGTACTTC. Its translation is CASSYSLGGRGYEQYF.

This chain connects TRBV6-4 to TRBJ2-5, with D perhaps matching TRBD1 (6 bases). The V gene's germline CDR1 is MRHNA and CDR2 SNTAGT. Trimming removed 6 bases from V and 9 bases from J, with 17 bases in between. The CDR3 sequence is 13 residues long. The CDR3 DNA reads TGTGCCAGCAGGGGGGCGGTGGGGCTGGCCCAGTACTTC. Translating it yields CASRGAVGLAQYF.

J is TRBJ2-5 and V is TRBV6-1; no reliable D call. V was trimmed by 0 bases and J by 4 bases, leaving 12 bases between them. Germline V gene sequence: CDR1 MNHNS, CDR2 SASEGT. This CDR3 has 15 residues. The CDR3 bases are TGTGCCAGCAGTGAAGCGCTTGGGCGATTAGAGACCCAGTACTTC. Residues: CASSEALGRLETQYF.

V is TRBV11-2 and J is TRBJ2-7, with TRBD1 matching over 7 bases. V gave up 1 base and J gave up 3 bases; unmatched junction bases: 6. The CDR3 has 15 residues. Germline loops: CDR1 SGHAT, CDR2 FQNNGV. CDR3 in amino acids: CASSLATGQIYEQYF. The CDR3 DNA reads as TGTGCCAGCAGCTTAGCCACGGGACAGATCTACGAGCAGTACTTC.

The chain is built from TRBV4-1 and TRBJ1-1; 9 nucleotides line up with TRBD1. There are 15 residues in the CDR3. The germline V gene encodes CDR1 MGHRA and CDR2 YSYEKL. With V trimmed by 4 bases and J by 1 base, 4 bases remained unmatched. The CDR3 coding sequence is TGCGCCAGCAGCCGCGGACAGGGGACGAACACTGAAGCTTTCTTT. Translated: CASSRGQGTNTEAFF.

CDR3 in amino acids: CASTTAGTRADTQYF. CDR3 in DNA: TGTGCCAGCACTACCGCGGGGACCCGCGCAGATACGCAGTATTTT. This chain joins TRBV9 and TRBJ2-3; weak D call: TRBD2 (6 bases). CDR1 SGDLS and CDR2 YYNGEE come from the germline V gene. Trimming took 6 bases from V and 4 from J, leaving 18 bases between them. The CDR3 has 15 amino acids. The full variable domain, in which reference TRBV9 and TRBJ2-3 provide the parts outside the CDR3, is DSGVTQTPKHLITATGQRVTLRCSPRSGDLSVYWYQQSLDQGLQFLIQYYNGEERAKGNILERFSAQQFPDLHSELNLSSLELGDSALYFCASTTAGTRADTQYFGPGTRLTVL.

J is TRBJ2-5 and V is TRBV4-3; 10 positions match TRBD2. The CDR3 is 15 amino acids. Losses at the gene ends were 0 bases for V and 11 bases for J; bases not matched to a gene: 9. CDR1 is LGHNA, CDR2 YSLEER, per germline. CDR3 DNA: TGCGCCAGCAGCCAAGATTGGCTAGCGGGAGATTCTCAGTACTTC. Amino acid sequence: CASSQDWLAGDSQYF.

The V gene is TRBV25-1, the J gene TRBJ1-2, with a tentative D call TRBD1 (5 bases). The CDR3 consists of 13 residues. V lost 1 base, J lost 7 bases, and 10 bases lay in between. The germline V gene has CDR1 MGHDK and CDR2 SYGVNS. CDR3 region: CASSEFGGGGYTF. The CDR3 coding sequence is TGTGCCAGCAGTGAATTTGGGGGGGGTGGCTACACCTTC.

This CDR3 is CASSRGQQETQYF. Written as DNA, the CDR3 is TGTGCCAGCAGCAGGGGACAGCAAGAGACCCAGTACTTC. The chain employs TRBV11-2 and TRBJ2-5; TRBD1 agrees at 7 bases. Germline CDR1 SGHAT, CDR2 FQNNGV. CDR3 length equals 13 residues. Unmatched junction bases numbered 2, after V lost 5 bases and J lost 2 bases. Together with reference TRBV11-2 and TRBJ2-5, the CDR3 gives the full variable domain: EAGVAQSPRYKIIEKRQSVAFWCNPISGHATLYWYQQILGQGPKLLIQFQNNGVVDDSQLPKDRFSAERLKGVDSTLKIQPAKLEDSAVYLCASSRGQQETQYFGPGTRLLVL.

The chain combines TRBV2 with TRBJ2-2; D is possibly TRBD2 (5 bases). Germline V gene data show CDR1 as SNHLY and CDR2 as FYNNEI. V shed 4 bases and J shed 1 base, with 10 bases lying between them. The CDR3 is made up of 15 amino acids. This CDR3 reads CASSVEGLNTGELFF. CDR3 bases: TGTGCCAGCAGTGTCGAGGGTCTGAACACCGGGGAGCTGTTTTTT.

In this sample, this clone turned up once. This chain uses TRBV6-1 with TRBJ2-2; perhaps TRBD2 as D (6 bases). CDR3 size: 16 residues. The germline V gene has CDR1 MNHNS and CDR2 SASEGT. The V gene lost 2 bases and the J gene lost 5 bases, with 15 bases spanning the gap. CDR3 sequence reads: CASSEWGGAGTGELFF. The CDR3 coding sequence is TGTGCCAGCAGTGAATGGGGCGGGGCCGGTACCGGGGAGCTGTTTTTT.

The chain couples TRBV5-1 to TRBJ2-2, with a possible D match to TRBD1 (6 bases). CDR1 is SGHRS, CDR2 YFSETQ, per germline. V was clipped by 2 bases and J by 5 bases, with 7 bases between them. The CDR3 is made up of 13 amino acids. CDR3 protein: CASSFDRTGELFF. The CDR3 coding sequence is TGCGCCAGCAGCTTCGACAGGACCGGGGAGCTGTTTTTT.

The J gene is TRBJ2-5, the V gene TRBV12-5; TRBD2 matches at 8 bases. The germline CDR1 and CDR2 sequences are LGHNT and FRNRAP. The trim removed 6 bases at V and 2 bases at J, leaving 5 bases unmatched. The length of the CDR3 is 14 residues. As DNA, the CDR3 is TGTGCTAGTGGGTATAGCGGGATTCAAGAGACCCAGTACTTC. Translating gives CASGYSGIQETQYF.

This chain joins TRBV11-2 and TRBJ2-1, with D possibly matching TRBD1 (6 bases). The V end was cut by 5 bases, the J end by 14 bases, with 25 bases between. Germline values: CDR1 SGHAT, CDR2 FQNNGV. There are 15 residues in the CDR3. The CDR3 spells CASSRAQGWGLKEFF. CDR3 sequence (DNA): TGTGCCAGCAGCCGGGCCCAGGGGTGGGGGTTGAAGGAGTTCTTC.

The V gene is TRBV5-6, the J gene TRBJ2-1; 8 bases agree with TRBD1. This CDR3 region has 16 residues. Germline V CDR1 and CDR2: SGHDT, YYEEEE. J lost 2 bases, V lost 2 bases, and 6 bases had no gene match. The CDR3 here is CASSLSGTGAYNEQFF. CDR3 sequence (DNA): TGTGCCAGCAGCTTATCCGGGACAGGAGCCTACAATGAGCAGTTCTTC.

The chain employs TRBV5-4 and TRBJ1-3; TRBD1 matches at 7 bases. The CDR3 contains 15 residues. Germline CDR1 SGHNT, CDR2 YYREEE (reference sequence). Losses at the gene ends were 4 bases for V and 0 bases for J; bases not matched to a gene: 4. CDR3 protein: CASSRQGASGNTIYF. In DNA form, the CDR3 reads TGTGCCAGCAGCCGACAGGGCGCCTCTGGAAACACCATATATTTT.

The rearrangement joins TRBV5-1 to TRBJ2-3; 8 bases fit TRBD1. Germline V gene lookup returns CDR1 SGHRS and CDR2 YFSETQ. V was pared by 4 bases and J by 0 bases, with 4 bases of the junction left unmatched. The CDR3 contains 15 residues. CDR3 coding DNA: TGCGCCAGCAGCACCCGGACAGGGAGCACAGATACGCAGTATTTT. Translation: CASSTRTGSTDTQYF. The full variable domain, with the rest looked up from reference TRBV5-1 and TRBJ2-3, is KAGVTQTPRYLIKTRGQQVTLSCSPISGHRSVSWYQQTPGQGLQFLFEYFSETQRNKGNFPGRFSGRQFSNSRSEMNVSTLELGDSALYLCASSTRTGSTDTQYFGPGTRLTVL.

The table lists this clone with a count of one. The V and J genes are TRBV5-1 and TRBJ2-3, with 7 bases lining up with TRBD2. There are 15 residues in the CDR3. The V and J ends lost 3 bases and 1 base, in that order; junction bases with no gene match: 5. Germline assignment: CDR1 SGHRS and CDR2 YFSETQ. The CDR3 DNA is TGCGCCAGCAGCTGGACCACTAGCGGCACAGATACGCAGTATTTT. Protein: CASSWTTSGTDTQYF. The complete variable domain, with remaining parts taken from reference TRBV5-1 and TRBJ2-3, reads KAGVTQTPRYLIKTRGQQVTLSCSPISGHRSVSWYQQTPGQGLQFLFEYFSETQRNKGNFPGRFSGRQFSNSRSEMNVSTLELGDSALYLCASSWTTSGTDTQYFGPGTRLTVL.

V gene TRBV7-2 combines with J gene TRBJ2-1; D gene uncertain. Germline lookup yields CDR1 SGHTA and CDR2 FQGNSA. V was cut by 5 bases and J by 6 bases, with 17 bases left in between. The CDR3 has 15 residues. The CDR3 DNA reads TGTGCCAGCAGCCCCTGGGCAGAGCTTTTCAATGAGCAGTTCTTC. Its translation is CASSPWAELFNEQFF.

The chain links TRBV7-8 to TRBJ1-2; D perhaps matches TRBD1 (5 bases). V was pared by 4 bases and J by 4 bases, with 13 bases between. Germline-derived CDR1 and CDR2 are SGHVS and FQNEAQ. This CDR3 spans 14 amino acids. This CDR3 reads CASSWGVLSYGYTF. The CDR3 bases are TGTGCCAGCAGCTGGGGGGTGTTAAGCTATGGCTACACCTTC.

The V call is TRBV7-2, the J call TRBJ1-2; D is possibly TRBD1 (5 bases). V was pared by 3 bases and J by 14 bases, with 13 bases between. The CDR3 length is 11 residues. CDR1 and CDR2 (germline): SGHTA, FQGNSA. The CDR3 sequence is CASSFGGTPTF. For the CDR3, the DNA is TGTGCCAGCAGCTTTGGGGGGACTCCTACCTTC.

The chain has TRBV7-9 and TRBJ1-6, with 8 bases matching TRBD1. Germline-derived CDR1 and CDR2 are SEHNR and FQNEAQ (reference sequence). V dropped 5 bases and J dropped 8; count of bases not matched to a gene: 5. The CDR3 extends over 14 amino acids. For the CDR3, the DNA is TGTGCCAGCAGCGCGGACAGGGTTGATTCACCCCTCCACTTT. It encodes CASSADRVDSPLHF.

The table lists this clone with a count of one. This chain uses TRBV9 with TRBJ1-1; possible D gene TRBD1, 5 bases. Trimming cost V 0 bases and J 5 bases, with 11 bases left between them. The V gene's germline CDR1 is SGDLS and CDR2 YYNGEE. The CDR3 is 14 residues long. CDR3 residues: CASSVGSGVTEAFF. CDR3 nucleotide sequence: TGTGCCAGCAGCGTAGGATCGGGGGTTACTGAAGCTTTCTTT.